The T cell receptor beta chain under discussion was sequenced for a study of blood T cell repertoires in COVID-19. The overall study: Both acute and convalescent COVID-19 samples were obtained from the United States, Italy and Spain.

Under the authors' procedure: Using reference gene primer amplification, nucleated cell counts were estimated. Measured with immunoSEQ multiplex PCR; TCRdb has only the in-frame clones, and not every one. The V and J calls and clone size were taken over from that table, and D and trimming were inferred from the DNA. The table records 200,000 to 250,000 clones, about four fifths of them present only once. Exposed enrollees encountered a COVID-19 case at some point within 2 weeks before study entry. Germline CDR1 and CDR2: SNHLY and FYNNEI. There are 14 residues in the CDR3. With V trimmed by 6 bases and J by 8 bases, 8 bases remained unmatched.

Sequenced input: PBMCs or T cells enriched from blood (not recorded which). The chain recombines TRBV2 with TRBJ2-2; the match to TRBD1 covers 8 bases. The TCR sequence derives from a woman aged 45-60 years who had been exposed to COVID-19. The CDR3, as DNA: TGTGCCAGCAGACCCAGGGGGCAGGAGGGGGAGCTGTTTTTT. It yields the protein CASRPRGQEGELFF.